This T cell receptor (beta chain) was recovered during a study of yellow fever vaccine responses in identical twins. TCRdb reprocessed the RT-PCR reads with MiXCR, giving one entry per CDR3 protein. The data contain some 5,000 distinct CDR3 sequences, 71% of them seen just once; the ten biggest clones take up roughly 1.7%. The V end was cut by 5 bases, the J end by 4 bases, with 21 bases between. This CDR3 comprises 17 residues. Germline loops: CDR1 SGHTA, CDR2 FQGTGA. A note on this clonotype: The antigen is unknown.

General study findings and limits: Twins reportedly mounted vaccine T cell responses that seemed partly convergent, partly personalized.

V is TRBV7-3 and J is TRBJ1-5, with D tentatively TRBD1 (5 bases). The sequence came from a woman aged 18-29 years who received the yellow fever vaccine. Sequenced material: T cells from blood (PBMCs), unsorted or a sorted subset (not recorded which), taken before or after yellow fever vaccination (not recorded which). The CDR3 is CASSRNDPGFLNQPQHF. The CDR3 coding sequence is TGTGCCAGCAGCCGCAACGACCCAGGGTTCCTAAATCAGCCCCAGCATTTT.